This T cell receptor beta chain is drawn from a study of cytomegalovirus exposure and HLA in healthy donors. Study-level points and caveats: Some V segments, TRBV6-2 and TRBV6-3 among them, were indistinguishable and were therefore excluded.

Germline lookup yields CDR1 SGHRS and CDR2 YFSETQ. V lost 2 bases to trimming and J lost 5 bases, with 5 bases between them. This CDR3 has 12 residues. Use of 60 Vbeta and 13 Jbeta primers characterized the PCR. Generated by immunoSEQ multiplex PCR, the TCRdb table keeps only in-frame clones and is missing some. The table has 120,000 or so clones, approximately 82% seen once. As concerns this clone: Antigen specificity is unknown.

The sequenced sample was PBMCs. This chain uses TRBV5-1 with TRBJ2-1; no clear D. The clonotype originates from a man aged 25-40 years in good health and CMV-seropositive. CDR3 loop: CASSFTDNEQFF. Here the CDR3 DNA reads TGCGCCAGCAGCTTTACAGACAATGAGCAGTTCTTC. Full variable domain (outside the CDR3, taken from reference TRBV5-1 and TRBJ2-1): KAGVTQTPRYLIKTRGQQVTLSCSPISGHRSVSWYQQTPGQGLQFLFEYFSETQRNKGNFPGRFSGRQFSNSRSEMNVSTLELGDSALYLCASSFTDNEQFFGPGTRLTVL.